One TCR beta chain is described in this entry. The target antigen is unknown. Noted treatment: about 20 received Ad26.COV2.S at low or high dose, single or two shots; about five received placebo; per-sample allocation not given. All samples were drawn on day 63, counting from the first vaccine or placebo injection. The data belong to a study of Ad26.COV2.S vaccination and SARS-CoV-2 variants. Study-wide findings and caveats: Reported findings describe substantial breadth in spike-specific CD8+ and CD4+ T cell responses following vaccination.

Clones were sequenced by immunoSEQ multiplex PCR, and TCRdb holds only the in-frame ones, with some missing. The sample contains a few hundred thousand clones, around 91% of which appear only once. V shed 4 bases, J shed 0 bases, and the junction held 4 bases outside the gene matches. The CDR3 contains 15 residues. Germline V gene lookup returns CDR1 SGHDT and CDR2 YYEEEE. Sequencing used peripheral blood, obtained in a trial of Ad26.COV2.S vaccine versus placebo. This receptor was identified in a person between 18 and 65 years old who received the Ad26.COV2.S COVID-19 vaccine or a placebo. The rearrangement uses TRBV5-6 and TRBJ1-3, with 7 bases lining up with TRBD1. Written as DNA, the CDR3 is TGTGCCAGCAGCGAAGACAGGGTCTCTGGAAACACCATATATTTT. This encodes CASSEDRVSGNTIYF.